This T cell receptor (beta chain) was recorded in a study of a mutant IDH1 vaccine in newly diagnosed glioma. Background on the study: Vaccinations, eight in total, occurred in weeks 1, 3, 5, 7, 11, 15, 19, 23. Antecedent treatment encompassed radiotherapy, temozolomide, or their combination; the majority received both.

Only a few counts were recorded for this clone. The antigen is not known. Time point described: week 5, during vaccination. Every vaccine dose comprised 300 ug of mutant IDH1 20-mer peptide plus topical imiquimod. Generated by immunoSEQ multiplex PCR, the TCRdb table keeps only in-frame clones and is missing some. The profile covers some 30,000 clones, with roughly 90% appearing a single time and about 18% taken by the ten largest. Germline V gene data show CDR1 as GTSNPN and CDR2 as SVGIG (reference sequence). V shed 8 bases and J 1 base; nucleotides not matched to a gene: 9. This CDR3 spans 16 amino acids.

V is TRBV30 and J is TRBJ2-6; TRBD1 matches at 9 bases. Material: PBMCs, obtained from a glioma patient whose treatment included an IDH1 peptide vaccine. This clonotype originated in a man aged 18 to 30 with glioma. The CDR3 DNA is TGTGCCACAACCGGGACAGGGCTATCTGGGGCCAACGTCCTGACTTTC. Protein product: CATTGTGLSGANVLTF.